Shown below are 31 T cell receptor beta chains from a single sample sequenced in a study of tumor and adjacent non-tumor tissue in lung cancer. No cell sorting was done before RNA was extracted from the tissue. The normal lung tissue was taken more than 3 cm from the tumor edge. The library came from three nested PCR rounds adapted from ARM-PCR protocols. TCRdb independently ran MiXCR on the multiplex PCR reads; one entry per CDR3 protein. The table has tens of thousands of distinct CDR3 sequences, roughly three quarters seen once; the top ten hold over 35%. The specimen sequenced was distant non-tumor lung tissue. The source is a man between 60 and 70 years old with non-small cell lung cancer.

As concerns this clonotype: One end of the junction varies from germline; a read error may be responsible. J is TRBJ2-1 and V is TRBV6-5; TRBD2 might be the D (6 bases). CDR1 is MNHEY, CDR2 SVGAGI, per germline. The CDR3 totals 15 residues. Written as DNA, the CDR3 is TGTGCCTGCAGTTACTCGAGGCGTAGCGGCAATGAGCAGTTCTTC. Its protein is CACSYSRRSGNEQFF.

Note on this clonotype: It is likely a read error, because the conserved phenylalanine at the end of the CDR3 is missing. J is TRBJ2-1 and V is TRBV6-2 or TRBV6-3; TRBD2 agrees at 7 bases. This CDR3 is 17 amino acids long. The V gene's germline CDR1 is MNHEY and CDR2 SVGEGT. V was pared by 6 bases and J by 10 bases, with 21 bases of the junction left unmatched. The CDR3 is CASRYNIRGSFPPEQFS. DNA of the CDR3: TGTGCCAGCAGATACAATATACGCGGGAGTTTCCCCCCCGAGCAGTTCTCC.

Comments on this clonotype: The final CDR3 position lacks the conserved phenylalanine or tryptophan, pointing to a likely read error. This sequence joins TRBV6-6 and TRBJ2-7; 8 bases match TRBD1. The V and J ends lost 7 bases and 6 bases, in that order; junction bases with no gene match: 11. Germline CDR1 reads MNHNY; CDR2 reads SVGAGI (reference sequence). The CDR3 covers 14 residues. CDR3 in DNA: TGTGCCAGCACCGTTTCACTTGGACAGGGCGAGCAGTACTCC. Its translation is CASTVSLGQGEQYS.

Remarks on this clonotype: Germline and junction disagree at one end, which may indicate a read error. The chain is built from TRBV11-3 and TRBJ2-2; D is unclear. The germline V gene encodes CDR1 SGHNT and CDR2 YENEEA. This CDR3 spans 14 amino acids. The CDR3 bases are TGTGCCAGCAGCCCCTTCTCGAAGACCGGGGAGCTGTTTTTT. This sequence encodes CASSPFSKTGELFF.

This clonotype appeared a few times. A junction boundary mismatches the germline segment, possibly from a read error. This chain joins TRBV11-1 and TRBJ2-3; 7 bases fit TRBD2. The germline V gene has CDR1 SGHAT and CDR2 FQDESV (reference sequence). The CDR3 sequence is 16 residues long. CDR3 in DNA: TGTGCCAGCAGCTTGACCAGCGGGGCCGGCACAGATACGCAATATTTT. Its translation: CASSLTSGAGTDTQYF. Supplemented by reference TRBV11-1 and TRBJ2-3, the full variable domain reads EAEVAQSPRYKITEKSQAVAFWCDPISGHATLYWYRQILGQGPELLVQFQDESVVDDSQLPKDRFSAERLKGVDSTLKIQPAELGDSAMYLCASSLTSGAGTDTQYFGPGTRLTVL.

V usage is TRBV2 and J usage is TRBJ2-7, with 9 bases identical to TRBD2. The J segment lost 9 bases and the V segment lost 0 bases, leaving 6 bases of the junction unmatched. This CDR3 region has 14 residues. Germline CDR1 SNHLY, CDR2 FYNNEI. The CDR3 DNA reads as TGTGCCAGCAGTGAAGCCCTAGCGGGGCAACGGCAGTACTTC. This sequence encodes CASSEALAGQRQYF.

The V gene is TRBV5-1, the J gene TRBJ2-7, with TRBD2 as a possible D gene (6 bases). The CDR3 consists of 19 residues. Trimming cost V 9 bases and J 7 bases, with 38 bases left between them. Germline CDR1 and CDR2: SGHRS and YFSETQ. The CDR3, as DNA: TGCGCCATCAGTAATTTAGGGGTCCCGGCGATGTCAGCGGACTATGAGCAGTACTTC. Its translation: CAISNLGVPAMSADYEQYF.

About this clonotype itself: One junction end disagrees with the germline gene, perhaps due to a read error. The gene calls are TRBV4-1 and TRBJ1-6, with TRBD1 matching 8 bases. The CDR3 covers 16 residues. CDR1 is MGHRA and CDR2 is YSYEKL in the germline V gene. This CDR3 is CASSHVGQGQDSLLHF. In nucleotides, the CDR3 is TGCGCCAGCAGCCATGTAGGACAGGGTCAGGACTCACTCCTCCACTTT.

CDR3 protein: CAGGLYPIAKNIQYF. CDR3 coding DNA: TGTGCCGGCGGTTTATACCCCATAGCCAAAAACATTCAGTACTTC. V gene TRBV28 combines with J gene TRBJ2-4; D is unclear. V lost 11 bases and J lost 0, with 17 bases in between. The CDR3 has 15 amino acids. Germline-derived CDR1 and CDR2 are MDHEN and SYDVKM.

As concerns this clonotype: Possible read error: a much larger clone is one base away. The chain recombines TRBV5-6 with TRBJ2-7, with a tentative D call TRBD2 (6 bases). This CDR3 region has 16 residues. CDR1 SGHDT and CDR2 YYEEEE come from the germline V gene. V was shortened by 0 bases and J by 0 bases, with 13 bases between the two germline ends. The CDR3 sequence is CASSLAGGAASYEQYF. The CDR3 DNA is TGTGCCAGCAGCTTGGCGGGCGGGGCCGCCTCCTACGAGCAGTACTTC. Full variable domain (remainder filled in from reference TRBV5-6 and TRBJ2-7): DAGVTQSPTHLIKTRGQQVTLRCSPKSGHDTVSWYQQALGQGPQFIFQYYEEEERQRGNFPDRFSGHQFPNYSSELNVNALLLGDSALYLCASSLAGGAASYEQYFGPGTRLTVT.

The V gene is TRBV7-8, the J gene TRBJ2-3, with D maybe TRBD2 (6 bases). Between the trimmed V and J ends, which lost 1 base and 15 bases, there was a span of 20 bases. Germline loops: CDR1 SGHVS, CDR2 FQNEAQ. There are 14 residues in the CDR3. CDR3 protein: CASSLGTSTDKDYF. CDR3 nucleotides: TGTGCCAGCAGCTTAGGAACTAGCACAGATAAGGACTATTTT.

Turning to this clonotype: This could be a read error, since a much larger clone is one nucleotide away. The V gene is TRBV7-9, the J gene TRBJ2-1; 11 nucleotides line up with TRBD2. The CDR3 extends over 16 amino acids. From germline, CDR1 is SEHNR and CDR2 FQNEAQ (reference sequence). The CDR3 bases are TGTGCCTGCAGCGCGATAGCGGGAGGGCCGGGGAATGAGCAGTTCTTC. Translated: CACSAIAGGPGNEQFF.

Comment on this clonotype: Because it lacks the conserved phenylalanine or tryptophan at the end, this CDR3 is likely a read error. This chain connects TRBV4-1 to TRBJ1-2; D gene uncertain. V was cut by 1 base and J by 3 bases, with 6 bases left in between. Germline V gives CDR1 MGHRA, CDR2 YSYEKL. The CDR3 length is 13 residues. The CDR3 here is CASSQGNYYGYTL. The CDR3 DNA follows: TGCGCCAGCAGCCAAGGCAACTACTATGGCTACACCTTG.

For this clonotype: A much larger clone differs from this one at a single base, so this may be a read error. The chain has TRBV28 and TRBJ1-5; D uncertain. Germline CDR1 is MDHEN and CDR2 is SYDVKM. CDR3 length: 13 amino acids. The CDR3 nucleotides read TGTGTCAGCAGTGGCAGAAACAATCAGCCCCAGCATTTT. Protein: CVSSGRNNQPQHF.

This clonotype was found a few times. Germline is not matched at one junction end, which may reflect a read error. The chain carries TRBV29-1 and TRBJ1-1; 7 bases line up with TRBD1. CDR3 length: 15 residues. Germline V gene data show CDR1 as SQVTM and CDR2 as ANQGSEA. The CDR3 bases are TGCAGCGTAAGACAGGGATGGGGTATGAACAATGAAGCTTTCTTT. It specifies CSVRQGWGMNNEAFF.

The CDR3 spells CASNLKGGEDIQYF. In DNA form, the CDR3 reads TGTGCCAGCAATTTAAAGGGCGGGGAAGATATTCAGTACTTC. J is TRBJ2-4 and V is TRBV11-1; weak D call: TRBD2 (6 bases). The length of the CDR3 is 14 residues. Germline loops: CDR1 SGHAT, CDR2 FQDESV (reference sequence). V was trimmed by 7 bases and J by 10 bases, leaving 20 bases between them.

Concerning this clonotype: A junction boundary mismatches the germline segment, possibly from a read error. This chain connects TRBV14 to TRBJ2-2, with D maybe TRBD2 (5 bases). Per germline, CDR1 SGHDN and CDR2 FVKESK. The CDR3 extends over 15 amino acids. Here the CDR3 reads CASSQNLYLTGEPFF. The CDR3 DNA follows: TGTGCCAGCAGCCAGAACCTATATCTCACCGGGGAGCCGTTTTTT.

Notes on this clonotype: Here the CDR3 omits its conserved ending phenylalanine or tryptophan, so a read error is the likely source. This chain connects TRBV6-6 to TRBJ2-3, with 7 bases identical to TRBD2. The V gene's germline CDR1 is MNHNY and CDR2 SVGAGI (reference sequence). The CDR3 runs 13 residues. The CDR3 bases are TGTGTCACCACACCGGGAGGCGAGGATACGCAGTATATT. As protein: CVTTPGGEDTQYI.

V gene TRBV6-6 combines with J gene TRBJ1-4, with D tentatively TRBD1 (5 bases). The CDR3 sequence is 17 residues long. CDR1 and CDR2 (germline): MNHNY, SVGAGI (reference sequence). Trimming took 6 bases from V and 4 from J, leaving 21 bases between them. CDR3 coding DNA: TGTGCCAGCAGCCCATCCCCGTCGAAGGGGATTAATGAAAAACTGTTTTTT. Protein: CASSPSPSKGINEKLFF.

As concerns this clonotype: This clone may be a read error of a much larger clone one base away. The rearrangement joins TRBV11-2 to TRBJ2-5; D may be TRBD2 (5 bases). The CDR3 covers 15 residues. The germline gives CDR1 SGHAT, CDR2 FQNNGV. This CDR3 reads CASNLQGGYQETQYF. Here the CDR3 DNA reads TGTGCCAGCAACTTACAAGGAGGCTACCAAGAGACCCAGTACTTC.

Remarks on this clonotype: Sequence at one end of the junction differs from germline and may be a read error. This chain joins TRBV28 and TRBJ2-1; maybe TRBD2 (6 bases). Germline-derived CDR1 and CDR2 are MDHEN and SYDVKM. The CDR3 sequence is 14 residues long. CDR3 nucleotides: TGTGCCTCGCGGGGAATGACATGCTACATTGAGCAGTTCTTC. This sequence encodes CASRGMTCYIEQFF. The whole variable domain, remainder taken from reference TRBV28 and TRBJ2-1, is DVKVTQSSRYLVKRTGEKVFLECVQDMDHENMFWYRQDPGLGLRLIYFSYDVKMKEKGDIPEGYSVSREKKERFSLILESASTNQTSMYLCASRGMTCYIEQFFGPGTRLTVL.

The chain employs TRBV29-1 and TRBJ2-2; 9 positions agree with TRBD1. CDR3 length: 15 residues. CDR1 and CDR2 from the germline V gene are SQVTM and ANQGSEA. The V gene end was trimmed by 7 bases and the J gene end by 16 bases; junction bases not matched to a gene: 22. CDR3: CSGGSGQGIGGEPFF. As DNA, the CDR3 is TGCAGCGGTGGCTCGGGACAGGGAATCGGCGGGGAACCGTTTTTT.

Comment on this clonotype: One junction end does not reproduce the germline sequence, and a read error may be involved. The V call is TRBV28, the J call TRBJ1-6, with D possibly TRBD1 on 5 matching bases. This CDR3 is 16 amino acids long. CDR1 MDHEN and CDR2 SYDVKM come from the germline V gene. The CDR3: CASTTTGTGYNSLLHF. In nucleotides, the CDR3 is TGTGCCAGCACTACGACCGGGACCGGATATAATTCACTCCTCCATTTT.

The rearrangement joins TRBV20-1 to TRBJ2-7, with TRBD1 matching 10 bases. Germline loops: CDR1 DFQATT, CDR2 SNEGSKA (reference sequence). This CDR3 region has 16 residues. The J segment lost 5 bases and the V segment lost 4 bases, leaving 14 bases of the junction unmatched. In nucleotides, the CDR3 is TGCAGTGCTATCTCGCTCTGGGACAGGGGATGGGACGAGCAGTACTTC. Translated, it gives CSAISLWDRGWDEQYF.

As to this clonotype: The junction and the germline gene differ at one end; a read error may be behind it. The CDR3 nucleotides read TGTGCTAGCAGCAAATACACGAACCAAGAGACCCAGTACTTC. The encoded protein is CASSKYTNQETQYF. The gene calls are TRBV11-1 and TRBJ2-5; D not certain. The CDR3 is 14 amino acids. Germline CDR1 is SGHAT and CDR2 is FQDESV (reference sequence).

Concerning this clonotype itself: One base away lies a much larger clone, so this may be a sequencing read error. A read error is likely, as this CDR3 ends without the conserved phenylalanine or tryptophan. This rearrangement joins TRBV10-3 to TRBJ1-1; a weak D match, TRBD1 (6 bases). CDR1 ENHRY and CDR2 SYGVKD come from the germline V gene. The V and J ends lost 3 bases and 5 bases respectively, with 13 bases between them. This CDR3 contains 14 residues. The CDR3 loop reads CAISDWGAGTEAFL. The CDR3 DNA reads as TGTGCCATCAGTGACTGGGGGGCTGGGACTGAAGCTTTCCTT.

This chain uses TRBV11-2 with TRBJ2-1; 12 bases agree with TRBD2. The CDR3 is 17 residues long. Losses at the gene ends were 3 bases for V and 2 bases for J; bases not matched to a gene: 5. Germline CDR1 and CDR2: SGHAT and FQNNGV. CDR3 sequence: CASSLTTSGRTYNEQFF. Here the CDR3 DNA reads TGTGCCAGCAGCTTGACGACTAGCGGGAGAACCTACAATGAGCAGTTCTTC.

This clonotype has only one observation. Compared with germline, one end of the junction differs, possibly owing to a read error. The rearrangement links TRBV11-2 to TRBJ2-2, with D tentatively TRBD2 (5 bases). The CDR3 has 14 residues. The germline gives CDR1 SGHAT, CDR2 FQNNGV. CDR3 sequence reads: CVSSRSLGTGELLF. For the CDR3, the DNA is TGTGTCAGCAGCAGGAGCTTAGGAACCGGGGAGCTGTTATTT.

The rearrangement joins TRBV20-1 to TRBJ2-6, with D uncertain. V was cut by 5 bases and J by 0 bases, with 8 bases left in between. Per germline, CDR1 DFQATT and CDR2 SNEGSKA (reference sequence). CDR3 length equals 14 residues. The CDR3 nucleotides read TGCAGTGCTCAGGCGAGCTCTGGGGCCAACGTCCTGACTTTC. Translated: CSAQASSGANVLTF.

This clonotype was detected a few times. A much bigger clone sits one base away, suggesting this may be a read error. This chain uses TRBV29-1 with TRBJ2-2, with 7 nucleotides matching TRBD1. Germline-derived CDR1 and CDR2 are SQVTM and ANQGSEA. This CDR3 has 14 residues. The CDR3 sequence is CSVATGDNTGELVF. As DNA, the CDR3 is TGCAGCGTCGCCACAGGGGATAACACCGGGGAGCTGGTTTTT.

On this clonotype itself: One junction end does not reproduce the germline sequence, and a read error may be involved. The rearrangement links TRBV6-2 or TRBV6-3 to TRBJ2-2; 7 bases are a match to TRBD1. The CDR3 runs 14 residues. The germline gives CDR1 MNHEY, CDR2 SVGEGT. CDR3 bases: TGTGCCAGCAAATGGACTTATAACACAGGGGAGCTGCTCTTT. This gives the protein CASKWTYNTGELLF.